This is a list of T cell receptor beta chains from one sample in a study of T cells in Graves' hyperthyroidism and ophthalmopathy. TCRdb ran MiXCR on the multiplex PCR reads and lists one entry per CDR3 protein. The table has fewer than 350,000 distinct CDR3 sequences, about 20% seen once; the top ten hold roughly 49%. The sample comprised blood. The receptors originated from a woman between 50 and 59 years old with Graves' hyperthyroidism. Both conserved end residues are part of each CDR3. The D gene is left open where the match is weak. Not every row has a clone size; where given, it reads once, few, many or a size class.

J: TRBJ2-1
length: 15
size: few
V: TRBV24-1
D: TRBD1
DNA: TGTGCCACCAGTGGGACAGGGGCACCCTACAATGAGCAGTTCTTC
CDR3: CATSGTGAPYNEQFF

J: TRBJ1-1
length: 14
size: many
V: TRBV9
D: .
DNA: TGTGCCAGCAGCGTAGACAGTCAGAACACTGAAGCTTTCTTT
CDR3: CASSVDSQNTEAFF

J: TRBJ1-2
length: 14
size: .
V: TRBV3-1
D: .
DNA: TGTGCCAGCAGCCAAGCTACCTATTTCTATGGCTACACCTTC
CDR3: CASSQATYFYGYTF

J: TRBJ2-5
length: 11
size: many
V: TRBV2
D: .
DNA: TGTGCCAGCAGGACAGAAGAGACCCAGTACTTC
CDR3: CASRTEETQYF

J: TRBJ1-6
length: 15
size: few
V: TRBV5-6
D: TRBD1
DNA: TGTGCCAGCAGCTTGAGGGACAGAACTGATTCACCCCTCCACTTT
CDR3: CASSLRDRTDSPLHF

J: TRBJ2-2
length: 17
size: .
V: TRBV20-1
D: .
DNA: TGCAGTGCTAGAGATAACGTCCAGGGGCCATGGACCGGGGAGCTGTTTTTT
CDR3: CSARDNVQGPWTGELFF

J: TRBJ1-1
length: 14
size: .
V: TRBV19
D: .
DNA: TGTGCCAGTAGGAAACAGGCAACGGGATCGCAAGCTTTCTTT
CDR3: CASRKQATGSQAFF

J: TRBJ2-3
length: 13
size: many
V: TRBV10-1
D: .
DNA: TGCGCCAGCAGTGGGACTCGCACAGATACGCAGTATTTT
CDR3: CASSGTRTDTQYF

J: TRBJ1-2
length: 16
size: many
V: TRBV7-2
D: TRBD1
DNA: TGTGCCAGCAGCTCCCGGGACAGGGGGCCTGGCTATGGCTACACCTTC
CDR3: CASSSRDRGPGYGYTF

J: TRBJ2-7
length: 15
size: .
V: TRBV29-1
D: TRBD1
DNA: TGCAGCGTTGAAGATCAGGGACAGGCCCTCTACGAGCAGTACTTC
CDR3: CSVEDQGQALYEQYF

J: TRBJ1-2
length: 15
size: .
V: TRBV7-2
D: .
DNA: TGTGCCAGCAGCTTAGCAGCTTTGGGGCTACGGGGCTACACCTTC
CDR3: CASSLAALGLRGYTF

J: TRBJ1-4
length: 16
size: .
V: TRBV19
D: .
DNA: TGTGCCAGTAGTAGGACAGCGGGGGCGACTAATGAAAAACTGTTTTTT
CDR3: CASSRTAGATNEKLFF

J: TRBJ2-2
length: 15
size: few
V: TRBV6-1
D: .
DNA: TGTGCCAGCAGCCTCATAAACAGGAACACCGGGGAGCTGTTTTTT
CDR3: CASSLINRNTGELFF

J: TRBJ2-1
length: 14
size: many
V: TRBV30
D: .
DNA: TGTGCCTGGACGTCAGGGGCTAGCGGCCTCAGACTGTTCTTC
CDR3: CAWTSGASGLRLFF

J: TRBJ2-3
length: 15
size: many
V: TRBV28
D: .
DNA: TGTGCCAGCAACACCGCCGGGACGAACACAGATACGCAGTATTTT
CDR3: CASNTAGTNTDTQYF

J: TRBJ2-3
length: 14
size: .
V: TRBV20-1
D: .
DNA: TGCAGTGCTAGCGGAGCTATCCAGGGAGATACGCAGTATTTT
CDR3: CSASGAIQGDTQYF

J: TRBJ1-3
length: 16
size: many
V: TRBV18
D: TRBD1
DNA: TGTGCCAGCTCACTGGGACAGCCAGAGTCTGGAAACACCATATATTTT
CDR3: CASSLGQPESGNTIYF

J: TRBJ1-6
length: 15
size: .
V: TRBV10-3
D: TRBD1
DNA: TGTGCCATCAGTGAAGGGACAGCTACTAATTCACCCCTCCACTTT
CDR3: CAISEGTATNSPLHF

J: TRBJ1-5
length: 14
size: many
V: TRBV12-3/TRBV12-4
D: .
DNA: TGTGCCACCCATAGTGGGATCTCCAATCAGCCCCAGCATTTT
CDR3: CATHSGISNQPQHF

J: TRBJ2-7
length: 14
size: many
V: TRBV6-1
D: .
DNA: TGTGCCAGCAGTGTCTGGGGGCCAGACTACGAGCAGTACTTC
CDR3: CASSVWGPDYEQYF

J: TRBJ1-1
length: 14
size: many
V: TRBV7-9
D: .
DNA: TGTGCCAGCAGCCCCCGTGACAGCTCCACTGAAGCTTTCTTT
CDR3: CASSPRDSSTEAFF

J: TRBJ1-2
length: 14
size: many
V: TRBV10-3
D: TRBD1
DNA: TGTGCCATCAGTACAGGGGGAGTTGTCTATGGCTACACCTTC
CDR3: CAISTGGVVYGYTF

J: TRBJ1-1
length: 15
size: .
V: TRBV7-2
D: .
DNA: TGTGCCAGCAGCTCGGACAGAACGTTGAACACTGAAGCTTTCTTT
CDR3: CASSSDRTLNTEAFF

J: TRBJ1-2
length: 15
size: many
V: TRBV11-2
D: .
DNA: TGTGCCAGCAGCTTAGCGTCGGGCCGTAACTATGGCTACACCTTC
CDR3: CASSLASGRNYGYTF

J: TRBJ2-5
length: 12
size: many
V: TRBV20-1
D: .
DNA: TGCAGTGCTCGCCGGGACCGGGAGACCCAGTACTTC
CDR3: CSARRDRETQYF

J: TRBJ1-1
length: 12
size: few
V: TRBV27
D: .
DNA: TGTGCCAGCAGTTCAGCGAGGGATAGCGCTTTCTTT
CDR3: CASSSARDSAFF

J: TRBJ2-7
length: 17
size: few
V: TRBV4-2
D: .
DNA: TGTGCCAGCAGCCAAGATAAAGGGACTGCCGGCGGGTACGAGCAGTACTTC
CDR3: CASSQDKGTAGGYEQYF

J: TRBJ2-1
length: 15
size: .
V: TRBV4-1
D: TRBD1
DNA: TGCGCCAGCGGCGAAACAGGGGGCTCCTACAATGAGCAGTTCTTC
CDR3: CASGETGGSYNEQFF

J: TRBJ2-3
length: 13
size: many
V: TRBV12-3/TRBV12-4
D: .
DNA: TGTGCCAGCCGCCCCCCCGGCGCAGATACGCAGTATTTT
CDR3: CASRPPGADTQYF